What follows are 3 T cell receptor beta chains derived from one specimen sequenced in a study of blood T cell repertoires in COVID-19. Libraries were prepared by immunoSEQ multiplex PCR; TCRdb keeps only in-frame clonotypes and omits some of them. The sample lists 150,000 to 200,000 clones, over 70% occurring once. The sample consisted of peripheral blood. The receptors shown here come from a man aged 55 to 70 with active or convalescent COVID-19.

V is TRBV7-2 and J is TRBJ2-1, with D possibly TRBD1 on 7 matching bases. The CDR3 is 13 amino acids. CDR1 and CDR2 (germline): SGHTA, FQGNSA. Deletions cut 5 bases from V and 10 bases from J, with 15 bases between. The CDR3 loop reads CASSRSAGGEQFF. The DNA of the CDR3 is TGTGCCAGCAGCCGGTCGGCAGGGGGGGAGCAGTTCTTC.

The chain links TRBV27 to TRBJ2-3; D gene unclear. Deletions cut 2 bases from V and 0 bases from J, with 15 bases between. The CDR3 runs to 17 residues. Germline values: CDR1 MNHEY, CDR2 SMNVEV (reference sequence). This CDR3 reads CASSLAADLPSTDTQYF. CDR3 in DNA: TGTGCCAGCAGTTTAGCGGCAGACCTTCCAAGCACAGATACGCAGTATTTT.

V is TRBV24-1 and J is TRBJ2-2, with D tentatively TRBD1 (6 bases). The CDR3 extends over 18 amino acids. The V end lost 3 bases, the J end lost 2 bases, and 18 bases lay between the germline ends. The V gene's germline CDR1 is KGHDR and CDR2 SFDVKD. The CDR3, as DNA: TGTGCCACCAGTGATCTGATTGATCGGGACACCAACACCGGGGAGCTGTTTTTT. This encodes CATSDLIDRDTNTGELFF.